This record looks at one T cell receptor (beta chain) sequence and its context. The antigen remains unidentified. Sequencing used immunoSEQ multiplex PCR; TCRdb keeps in-frame clones, though not all of them. The sample includes around 54,000 clones, roughly 80% of them seen just once. V was trimmed by 0 bases and J by 1 base, leaving 8 bases between them. Germline V gene sequence: CDR1 SGDLS, CDR2 YYNGEE. The CDR3 contains 14 residues. The sample originates from a study of a mutant IDH1 vaccine in newly diagnosed glioma. On the study more broadly: Pretreatment consisted of radiotherapy, temozolomide, or both, with most receiving both.

The time point was: week 47, end of study. The study gave 300 ug of mutant IDH1 20-mer peptide per vaccine dose, with topical imiquimod. The specimen comprised PBMCs, sampled from a glioma patient whose treatment included an IDH1 peptide vaccine. The sequence was obtained from a woman in her forties or fifties with glioma. The V call is TRBV9, the J call TRBJ2-7, with D hard to call. The DNA for the CDR3 is TGTGCCAGCAGCGTAGATTCCCGATCCTACGAGCAGTACTTC. Its translation: CASSVDSRSYEQYF. The full variable domain, its missing parts supplied by reference TRBV9 and TRBJ2-7, is DSGVTQTPKHLITATGQRVTLRCSPRSGDLSVYWYQQSLDQGLQFLIQYYNGEERAKGNILERFSAQQFPDLHSELNLSSLELGDSALYFCASSVDSRSYEQYFGPGTRLTVT.